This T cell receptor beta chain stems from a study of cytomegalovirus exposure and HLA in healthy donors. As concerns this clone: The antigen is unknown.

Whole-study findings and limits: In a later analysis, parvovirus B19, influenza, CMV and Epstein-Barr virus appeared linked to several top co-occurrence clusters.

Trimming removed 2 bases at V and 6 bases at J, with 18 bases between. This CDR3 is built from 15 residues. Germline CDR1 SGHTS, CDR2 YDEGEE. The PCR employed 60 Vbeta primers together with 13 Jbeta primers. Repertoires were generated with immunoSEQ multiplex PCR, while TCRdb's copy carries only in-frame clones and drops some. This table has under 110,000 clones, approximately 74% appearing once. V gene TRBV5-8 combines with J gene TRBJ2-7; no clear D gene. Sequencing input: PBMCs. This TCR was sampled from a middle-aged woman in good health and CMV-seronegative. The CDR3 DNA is TGTGCCAGCAGCTTAAAATCCCTCATGCTAGGCGAGCAGTACTTC. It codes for CASSLKSLMLGEQYF.